The 27 T cell receptor beta chains below all came from one sample that was sequenced in a study of identical twins. A single record per CDR3 protein comes from TCRdb applying MiXCR to the 5' RACE reads. The sample gives roughly 570,000 distinct CDR3 sequences, around 9.6% of which show up once; approximately 3% is in the top ten. The data were also submitted as part of a second study, on yellow fever vaccine responses in identical twins.

The sequenced material came from PBMCs. The receptor source for this set is a woman aged 18-30 years in good health.

This clonotype was seen many times. This chain connects TRBV18 to TRBJ2-3; 8 positions agree with TRBD1. CDR3 length: 15 amino acids. V was clipped by 3 bases and J by 2 bases; unmatched bases: 4. Germline CDR1 and CDR2: KGHSH and LQKENI. The CDR3 reads CASSPRDRITDTQYF. The CDR3 DNA is TGTGCCAGCTCACCCCGGGACAGGATCACAGATACGCAGTATTTT.

This clonotype was seen a handful of times. V and J are TRBV12-3 or TRBV12-4 and TRBJ1-4; D gene uncertain. Between the trimmed V and J ends, which lost 5 bases and 5 bases, there was a span of 3 bases. This CDR3 is 11 amino acids long. The CDR3 DNA reads TGTGCCAGCAGTGTGAATGAAAAACTGTTTTTT. It is translated as CASSVNEKLFF.

In this sample, this clonotype turned up many times. The gene calls are TRBV29-1 and TRBJ2-3, with 10 bases aligning to TRBD2. Unmatched junction bases numbered 1, after V lost 6 bases and J lost 1 base. The CDR3 length is 13 residues. Germline V gene sequence: CDR1 SQVTM, CDR2 ANQGSEA. In nucleotides, the CDR3 is TGCAGCGTGCTAGCGGGGGGCACAGATACGCAGTATTTT. It translates to CSVLAGGTDTQYF.

This clonotype was observed a few times. V usage is TRBV12-3 or TRBV12-4 and J usage is TRBJ2-3, with D possibly matching TRBD2 (6 bases). V lost 6 bases and J lost 4, with 11 bases in between. This CDR3 is 13 amino acids long. CDR3 sequence reads: CASSRDLADTQYF. The CDR3 bases are TGTGCCAGCAGCCGGGACTTGGCAGATACGCAGTATTTT.

The J gene is TRBJ2-7, the V gene TRBV27; D is undetermined. The V end was cut by 3 bases, the J end by 13 bases, with 19 bases between. The CDR3 has 13 residues. Germline V gives CDR1 MNHEY, CDR2 SMNVEV (reference sequence). CDR3 region: CASSLARSYERYF. For the CDR3, the DNA is TGTGCCAGCAGTTTGGCCAGATCCTACGAGCGCTACTTC.

This clonotype has just a few counts. The chain joins TRBV24-1 to TRBJ1-4, with TRBD1 matching over 8 bases. With 4 bases clipped from V and 5 bases from J, the junction kept 5 bases outside the gene matches. Germline V gene sequence: CDR1 KGHDR, CDR2 SFDVKD. The CDR3 is 15 residues long. In DNA, the CDR3 is TGTGCCACCAGTGACCCCGGACAGGGAAATGAAAAACTGTTTTTT. As protein: CATSDPGQGNEKLFF.

Only a few counts were recorded for this clonotype. J is TRBJ2-4 and V is TRBV12-5; D perhaps matches TRBD1 (7 bases). CDR1 is LGHNT, CDR2 FRNRAP, per germline. Trimming took 6 bases from V and 0 from J, leaving 15 bases between them. The CDR3 is 16 amino acids. CDR3 in amino acids: CASGPRGATAKNIQYF. The CDR3 DNA sequence: TGTGCTAGTGGCCCCAGGGGGGCCACAGCCAAAAACATTCAGTACTTC. Looking up the rest from reference TRBV12-5 and TRBJ2-4 gives the full variable domain: DARVTQTPRHKVTEMGQEVTMRCQPILGHNTVFWYRQTMMQGLELLAYFRNRAPLDDSGMPKDRFSAEMPDATLATLKIQPSEPRDSAVYFCASGPRGATAKNIQYFGAGTRLSVL.

The table lists this clonotype with many counts. V and J are TRBV3-1 and TRBJ2-3, with D possibly TRBD2 on 6 matching bases. V was cut by 6 bases and J by 3 bases, with 16 bases left in between. The germline CDR1 and CDR2 sequences are LGHDT and YNNKEL (reference sequence). This CDR3 region has 15 residues. DNA for the CDR3: TGTGCCAGCAGTCGGGGGACCATACAAACAGATACGCAGTATTTT. It encodes CASSRGTIQTDTQYF.

This clonotype was detected many times. The V and J genes are TRBV4-3 and TRBJ2-2, with D hard to call. V lost 0 bases, J lost 8 bases, and 10 bases lay in between. The CDR3 sequence is 14 residues long. The germline gives CDR1 LGHNA, CDR2 YSLEER. DNA for the CDR3: TGCGCCAGCAGCCAAGATCGACTCTTGGGGGAGCTGTTTTTT. Translated: CASSQDRLLGELFF.

Worth noting for this clonotype: Mismatch with germline at one junction end may stem from a read error. This chain joins TRBV20-1 and TRBJ2-1; D is ambiguous. The V gene's germline CDR1 is DFQATT and CDR2 SNEGSKA (reference sequence). The CDR3 is 14 residues long. The CDR3 DNA reads TGCGGTGCTAGAGGTAGTCTCGACGACGGTGAGCAGTTCTTC. Its translation is CGARGSLDDGEQFF.

The sample holds a few counts of this clonotype. The chain's CDR3 is CSVSDGGGYTF. In DNA form, the CDR3 reads TGCAGCGTTTCGGATGGGGGTGGCTACACCTTC. This chain joins TRBV29-1 and TRBJ1-2, with D perhaps TRBD1 (5 bases). This CDR3 spans 11 amino acids. From germline, CDR1 is SQVTM and CDR2 ANQGSEA. Trimming pared 5 bases from V and 7 bases from J, leaving 11 bases between.

This chain joins TRBV7-9 and TRBJ2-1; D gene ambiguous. The CDR3 is made up of 13 amino acids. V was shortened by 4 bases and J by 7 bases, with 11 bases between the two germline ends. Germline V CDR1 and CDR2: SEHNR, FQNEAQ (reference sequence). CDR3 sequence reads: CASSSLSFNEQFF. Written as DNA, the CDR3 is TGTGCCAGCAGCTCCCTTTCGTTTAATGAGCAGTTCTTC.

This clonotype has just a few counts. The chain employs TRBV20-1 and TRBJ2-7, with TRBD2 identical over 13 bases. Trimming took 1 base from V and 4 from J; bases not matched to a gene: 10. Germline V CDR1 and CDR2: DFQATT, SNEGSKA (reference sequence). This CDR3 is 17 amino acids long. CDR3 sequence reads: CSARVERLAGGFYEQYF. The CDR3 region has the DNA TGCAGTGCTAGAGTCGAGCGACTAGCGGGAGGTTTTTACGAGCAGTACTTC.

This clonotype was counted many times. The chain recombines TRBV29-1 with TRBJ2-1, with 9 bases that match TRBD2. V shed 4 bases and J 0 bases; nucleotides not matched to a gene: 10. This CDR3 contains 17 residues. Germline CDR1 reads SQVTM; CDR2 reads ANQGSEA. CDR3 sequence: CSVVGREGRGSYNEQFF. The CDR3, as DNA: TGCAGCGTTGTCGGGCGGGAGGGCCGGGGCTCCTACAATGAGCAGTTCTTC.

There are a few counts of this clonotype. The chain uses TRBV20-1 and TRBJ2-3; tentative D call: TRBD2 (6 bases). CDR3 length equals 12 residues. The germline V and J ends were trimmed by 7 bases and 4 bases, with 12 bases remaining between them. Germline lookup yields CDR1 DFQATT and CDR2 SNEGSKA (reference sequence). The CDR3 DNA sequence: TGCAGTGGGAGGGGCCCTCCAGATACGCAGTATTTT. Amino acids: CSGRGPPDTQYF.

This clonotype has a count of ten or more. The CDR3 bases are TGCGCCAGCAGCCCACAGGTGGGGGGACCGGATACGCAGTATTTT. This gives the protein CASSPQVGGPDTQYF. The rearrangement joins TRBV5-1 to TRBJ2-3, with D maybe TRBD2 (6 bases). Trimming cost V 4 bases and J 6 bases, with 18 bases left between them. The CDR3 covers 15 residues. Germline CDR1 SGHRS, CDR2 YFSETQ. Variable domain in full (rest from reference TRBV5-1 and TRBJ2-3): KAGVTQTPRYLIKTRGQQVTLSCSPISGHRSVSWYQQTPGQGLQFLFEYFSETQRNKGNFPGRFSGRQFSNSRSEMNVSTLELGDSALYLCASSPQVGGPDTQYFGPGTRLTVL.

The chain has TRBV11-2 and TRBJ2-1, with D uncertain. Trimming stripped 0 bases from V and 8 bases from J, with 8 bases between. The germline CDR1 and CDR2 sequences are SGHAT and FQNNGV. The CDR3 runs 13 residues. The CDR3 reads CASSLDPVDEQFF. Here the CDR3 DNA reads TGTGCCAGCAGCTTAGATCCCGTAGATGAGCAGTTCTTC.

This clonotype was observed a few times. The V and J genes are TRBV7-6 and TRBJ2-2; TRBD1 matches at 9 bases. Germline assignment: CDR1 SGHVS and CDR2 FNYEAQ. V gave up 5 bases and J gave up 6 bases; unmatched junction bases: 10. CDR3 size: 16 residues. The CDR3 nucleotides are TGTGCCAGCAGCCTCGAAACAGGGGGCTACGCCGGGGAGCTGTTTTTT. Translated: CASSLETGGYAGELFF.

The chain employs TRBV6-1 and TRBJ2-5; 12 bases are shared with TRBD2. This CDR3 has 16 residues. The junction had 10 bases not matched to a gene; V was cut back by 6 bases and J by 5 bases. Germline CDR1 MNHNS, CDR2 SASEGT. CDR3: CASSLGLAGPLETQYF. The CDR3 coding sequence is TGTGCCAGCAGCCTTGGACTAGCGGGGCCTTTGGAGACCCAGTACTTC.

This clonotype was observed a handful of times. This chain's CDR3 is CSVEDRGQAEAFF. The CDR3 nucleotides read TGCAGCGTTGAAGACCGAGGACAGGCTGAAGCTTTCTTT. This rearrangement joins TRBV29-1 to TRBJ1-1, with 7 nucleotides matching TRBD1. CDR1 SQVTM and CDR2 ANQGSEA come from the germline V gene. The length of the CDR3 is 13 residues. V gave up 0 bases and J gave up 6 bases; unmatched junction bases: 4.

This clonotype was recorded at least ten times. Compared with germline, one end of the junction differs, possibly owing to a read error. The chain joins TRBV5-1 to TRBJ2-1, with D maybe TRBD2 (6 bases). CDR1 is SGHRS and CDR2 is YFSETQ in the germline V gene. CDR3 length: 15 residues. CDR3 sequence (DNA): TGTGCCAGCAGTTTGGGGGGAACGAGCTACAATGAGCAGTTCTTC. Its protein product is CASSLGGTSYNEQFF. Filled out from reference TRBV5-1 and TRBJ2-1, the complete variable domain reads KAGVTQTPRYLIKTRGQQVTLSCSPISGHRSVSWYQQTPGQGLQFLFEYFSETQRNKGNFPGRFSGRQFSNSRSEMNVSTLELGDSALYLCASSLGGTSYNEQFFGPGTRLTVL.

This clonotype was found many times. V gene TRBV2 combines with J gene TRBJ2-4; TRBD2 agrees at 11 bases. V gave up 0 bases and J gave up 0 bases; unmatched junction bases: 4. The CDR3 spans 18 residues. Germline lookup yields CDR1 SNHLY and CDR2 FYNNEI. CDR3 region: CASSEALAGGVAKNIQYF. As DNA, the CDR3 is TGTGCCAGCAGTGAAGCGCTAGCGGGGGGTGTAGCCAAAAACATTCAGTACTTC.

The chain employs TRBV10-3 and TRBJ2-5, with 9 bases aligning to TRBD1. Losses at the gene ends were 2 bases for V and 2 bases for J; bases not matched to a gene: 3. In germline, CDR1 is ENHRY, CDR2 SYGVKD. The length of the CDR3 is 15 residues. The CDR3 region has the DNA TGTGCCATCAGTGAGCCAGGGACAGGGCAAGAGACCCAGTACTTC. Residues: CAISEPGTGQETQYF.

The chain is built from TRBV4-3 and TRBJ2-5; 7 bases align to TRBD1. The CDR3 runs 16 residues. Trimming cost V 4 bases and J 5 bases; bases outside gene matches: 13. Germline V gene sequence: CDR1 LGHNA, CDR2 YSLEER. CDR3 DNA sequence: TGCGCCAGCAGCCTGGACAGGACGCCCCCTTTCGAGACCCAGTACTTC. The encoded protein is CASSLDRTPPFETQYF.

This clonotype was counted between two and nine times. V gene TRBV7-2 combines with J gene TRBJ2-4, with D unclear. Germline V gives CDR1 SGHTA, CDR2 FQGNSA. The V and J ends lost 0 bases and 12 bases respectively, with 12 bases between them. This CDR3 has 13 amino acids. The CDR3 DNA reads as TGTGCCAGCAGCTTAGCGCGATGGTTCACTCAGTACTTC. Encoded protein: CASSLARWFTQYF.

At least ten counts were recorded for this clonotype. J is TRBJ1-4 and V is TRBV4-2; the D is unclear. The length of the CDR3 is 15 residues. Germline CDR1 LGHNA, CDR2 YNFKEQ. The germline V and J ends were trimmed by 1 base and 4 bases, with 10 bases remaining between them. CDR3 amino acids: CASSQGPGFNEKLFF. Written as DNA, the CDR3 is TGTGCCAGCAGCCAAGGGCCGGGTTTTAATGAAAAACTGTTTTTT.

The chain employs TRBV7-2 and TRBJ2-7; 10 nucleotides agree with TRBD1. Germline CDR1 and CDR2: SGHTA and FQGNSA. The CDR3 spans 15 residues. V was pared by 7 bases and J by 5 bases, with 11 bases of the junction left unmatched. CDR3 protein: CASTQTGGAIDEQYF. Here the CDR3 DNA reads TGTGCCAGCACCCAGACAGGGGGCGCGATCGACGAGCAGTACTTC.